The next 12 T cell receptor beta chains were all read from a single sample in a study of cytomegalovirus exposure and HLA in healthy donors (dated by TCRdb to about 2017). Libraries were constructed by the immunoSEQ multiplex PCR assay. TCRdb provides this immuneACCESS table in a form limited to in-frame rearrangements. Some clones are lacking; in checked studies, under half of them reflect an unresolved V gene, and why the rest are absent is not known. Here the sample has about 130,000 clones; around 90% occur a single time. The top ten clones comprise about 2% of the sample. The source material was PBMCs. All receptors come from a woman under 30 in good health and CMV-seronegative.

Written as DNA, the CDR3 is TGTGCCAGCAGTTTATCCGGGACTAGCGGGTGGCGGGGGGAGCAGTTCTTC. Its translation is CASSLSGTSGWRGEQFF. The rearrangement joins TRBV27 to TRBJ2-1, with TRBD2 identical over 12 bases. The V gene's germline CDR1 is MNHEY and CDR2 SMNVEV (reference sequence). Trimming took 0 bases from V and 10 from J; bases not matched to a gene: 10. The CDR3 loop spans 17 amino acids.

J is TRBJ2-7 and V is TRBV11-2; a weak D match, TRBD2 (6 bases). The germline CDR1 and CDR2 sequences are SGHAT and FQNNGV. CDR3 length equals 14 residues. The V gene lost 8 bases and the J gene lost 2 bases, with 16 bases spanning the gap. The DNA of the CDR3 is TGTGCCAGCTCACACCTGGAGGGAGCCTACGAGCAGTACTTC. This gives the protein CASSHLEGAYEQYF.

V and J are TRBV5-1 and TRBJ2-1; TRBD2 aligns across 10 bases. Germline V gene lookup returns CDR1 SGHRS and CDR2 YFSETQ. The J segment lost 9 bases and the V segment lost 0 bases, leaving 6 bases of the junction unmatched. This CDR3 has 15 amino acids. The CDR3 spells CASSLELAGSGEQFF. The CDR3 nucleotides read TGCGCCAGCAGCTTGGAACTAGCGGGATCCGGTGAGCAGTTCTTC.

The chain joins TRBV6-1 to TRBJ2-5; 8 nucleotides agree with TRBD1. This CDR3 is built from 13 residues. V was pared by 1 base and J by 7 bases, with 2 bases of the junction left unmatched. Germline V gene data show CDR1 as MNHNS and CDR2 as SASEGT. The CDR3 DNA sequence: TGTGCCAGCAGTGAAGTGGACAGGGCGACCCAGTACTTC. Translation: CASSEVDRATQYF.

V and J are TRBV11-3 and TRBJ1-5, with D perhaps matching TRBD1 (5 bases). The CDR3 consists of 15 residues. Germline CDR1 reads SGHNT; CDR2 reads YENEEA. Trimming shortened V by 4 bases and J by 4 bases, and 14 bases separated the two germline ends. Here the CDR3 DNA reads TGTGCCAGCAGCTCTAAAACAGGAGTAAATCAGCCCCAGCATTTT. Translating gives CASSSKTGVNQPQHF. Combining the CDR3 with reference TRBV11-3 and TRBJ1-5 gives the whole variable domain EAGVVQSPRYKIIEKKQPVAFWCNPISGHNTLYWYLQNLGQGPELLIRYENEEAVDDSQLPKDRFSAERLKGVDSTLKIQPAELGDSAVYLCASSSKTGVNQPQHFGDGTRLSIL.

This clone has only one observation. The chain links TRBV19 to TRBJ2-1; perhaps TRBD1 as D (5 bases). With 4 bases removed from V and 5 bases from J, the gap between germline ends came to 15 bases. CDR1 is LNHDA, CDR2 SQIVND, per germline (reference sequence). This CDR3 comprises 15 residues. The CDR3 DNA is TGTGCCAGTAGTAAGGGGCTTGGCCGGGACAATGAGCAGTTCTTC. Protein sequence: CASSKGLGRDNEQFF.

This clone came up once. The rearrangement links TRBV5-1 to TRBJ1-1; 9 bases match TRBD1. The trim removed 2 bases at V and 5 bases at J, leaving 7 bases unmatched. Germline V gives CDR1 SGHRS, CDR2 YFSETQ. The CDR3 consists of 15 residues. CDR3 protein: CASSLYTGGRTEAFF. The CDR3 region has the DNA TGCGCCAGCAGCTTATATACAGGGGGCAGGACTGAAGCTTTCTTT. The whole variable domain, remainder taken from reference TRBV5-1 and TRBJ1-1, is KAGVTQTPRYLIKTRGQQVTLSCSPISGHRSVSWYQQTPGQGLQFLFEYFSETQRNKGNFPGRFSGRQFSNSRSEMNVSTLELGDSALYLCASSLYTGGRTEAFFGQGTRLTVV.

This chain connects TRBV4-2 to TRBJ1-5; D is unclear. Germline V gene lookup returns CDR1 LGHNA and CDR2 YNFKEQ. The V end lost 4 bases, the J end lost 0 bases, and 10 bases lay between the germline ends. CDR3 length: 15 amino acids. As DNA, the CDR3 is TGTGCCAGCAGCCTCTCGAGAGATAGCAATCAGCCCCAGCATTTT. Its protein product is CASSLSRDSNQPQHF.

The chain has TRBV18 and TRBJ2-7; 7 bases align to TRBD1. Germline CDR1 is KGHSH and CDR2 is LQKENI. The CDR3 covers 14 residues. The junction had 4 bases not matched to a gene; V was cut back by 3 bases and J by 2 bases. The chain's CDR3 is CASSPRQGPYEQYF. CDR3 DNA sequence: TGTGCCAGCTCACCCCGACAGGGACCCTACGAGCAGTACTTC.

The rearrangement uses TRBV11-3 and TRBJ2-5; 8 positions agree with TRBD2. The V and J ends lost 5 bases and 0 bases, in that order; junction bases with no gene match: 5. The V gene's germline CDR1 is SGHNT and CDR2 YENEEA. CDR3 length equals 15 residues. Written as DNA, the CDR3 is TGTGCCAGCAGCGACGAACTAGCGGACCAAGAGACCCAGTACTTC. Translation gives CASSDELADQETQYF. Using reference TRBV11-3 and TRBJ2-5 for the parts outside the CDR3, the full variable domain is EAGVVQSPRYKIIEKKQPVAFWCNPISGHNTLYWYLQNLGQGPELLIRYENEEAVDDSQLPKDRFSAERLKGVDSTLKIQPAELGDSAVYLCASSDELADQETQYFGPGTRLLVL.

This clone turned up a few times. The rearrangement joins TRBV2 to TRBJ1-5; D is uncertain. Per germline, CDR1 SNHLY and CDR2 FYNNEI. This CDR3 is 13 amino acids long. V lost 6 bases, J lost 3 bases, and 9 bases lay in between. The CDR3 DNA sequence: TGTGCCAGCAGACGCGACAACAATCAGCCCCAGCATTTT. Translated: CASRRDNNQPQHF.

V is TRBV9 and J is TRBJ2-1; 9 bases fit TRBD2. CDR1 is SGDLS and CDR2 is YYNGEE in the germline V gene. V lost 4 bases to trimming and J lost 0 bases; unmatched junction nucleotides: 2. The CDR3 has 15 amino acids. CDR3 in DNA: TGTGCCAGCAGCCTAGCGGGGAGCTCCTACAATGAGCAGTTCTTC. This codes for CASSLAGSSYNEQFF.